A single sample is the source of the 20 T cell receptor beta chains below, sequenced in a study of regulatory T cells in long-lasting Graves disease. TCR beta libraries were built with iRepertoire HTBI primers and Arm-PCR of CDR3 regions. MiXCR, run by TCRdb on the multiplex PCR reads, gives a single entry per CDR3 protein. The table records approximately 400,000 distinct CDR3 sequences, 15% of them present only once. As to time point: newly diagnosed GD, antithyroid drugs for less than 3 months. Construction of the TCR library relied on RNA isolated from PBMCs. These data were also reused for a study on T cells in Graves' hyperthyroidism and ophthalmopathy.

Specimen: peripheral blood mononuclear cells (PBMCs), collected at new diagnosis, from a patient treated with antithyroid drugs. These receptor sequences come from a young woman with Graves disease.

This clonotype showed up just a few times. This chain uses TRBV5-1 with TRBJ2-5; D remains ambiguous. CDR1 is SGHRS, CDR2 YFSETQ, per germline. The V end was cut by 3 bases, the J end by 5 bases, with 17 bases between. This CDR3 region has 15 residues. The CDR3 sequence: CASSSRSAVGETQYF. The CDR3 region has the DNA TGCGCCAGCAGCTCCCGTTCGGCAGTGGGGGAGACCCAGTACTTC.

The sample holds one count of this clonotype. A read error may explain this, as a much larger clone is one base away. This chain links TRBV6-9 with TRBJ1-5; D remains unclear. Germline V CDR1 and CDR2: MNHGY, SVAAGI. The CDR3 consists of 16 residues. The CDR3 loop reads CASSFPPGYSNQSQHF. The CDR3, as DNA: TGTGCCAGCAGTTTCCCACCGGGCTATAGCAATCAGTCCCAGCATTTT.

In nucleotides, the CDR3 is TGTGCCAGCAGCCTGCCCGTTCGACTAGCGGGGGCCGGTGAGCAGTTCTTC. The encoded protein is CASSLPVRLAGAGEQFF. This rearrangement joins TRBV5-6 to TRBJ2-1; TRBD2 matches at 12 bases. The CDR3 covers 17 residues. V lost 4 bases to trimming and J lost 9 bases; unmatched junction nucleotides: 14. Germline values: CDR1 SGHDT, CDR2 YYEEEE.

This clonotype was counted many times. V usage is TRBV11-2 and J usage is TRBJ2-1; 8 bases are a match to TRBD2. With 6 bases clipped from V and 9 bases from J, the junction kept 16 bases outside the gene matches. The CDR3 spans 16 residues. CDR1 is SGHAT, CDR2 FQNNGV, per germline. CDR3 region: CASSFLNSGIRGEQFF. The DNA for the CDR3 is TGTGCCAGCAGTTTCCTAAATAGCGGGATAAGGGGTGAGCAGTTCTTC.

For this clonotype: With a much larger clone just one base away, this may be a read error. Lacking the conserved final phenylalanine or tryptophan, this CDR3 likely reflects a read error. V gene TRBV28 combines with J gene TRBJ1-2, with D possibly being TRBD1 (6 bases). Trimming stripped 1 base from V and 0 bases from J, with 12 bases between. Germline assignment: CDR1 MDHEN and CDR2 SYDVKM. The CDR3 contains 16 residues. For the CDR3, the DNA is TGTGCCAGCAGTTTATTATTTACAGGGACTAACTATGGCTACACCTTA. It translates to CASSLLFTGTNYGYTL.

With respect to this clonotype: A much larger clone differs by one base, so this may be a read error. The chain carries TRBV27 and TRBJ2-7; 8 positions match TRBD2. Germline V lookup: CDR1 MNHEY, CDR2 SMNVEV (reference sequence). The junction had 8 bases not matched to a gene; V was cut back by 6 bases and J by 7 bases. The CDR3 sequence is 13 residues long. CDR3 sequence: CASRDGSGSEQYF. The CDR3 DNA follows: TGTGCCAGCAGGGACGGCAGCGGGAGTGAGCAGTACTTC.

This clonotype was recorded at least ten times. J is TRBJ2-5 and V is TRBV28, with unresolved D. The V end was cut by 7 bases, the J end by 1 base, with 16 bases between. Germline-derived CDR1 and CDR2 are MDHEN and SYDVKM. The CDR3 has 15 amino acids. Here the CDR3 DNA reads TGTGCCAGCACTCCCCTCTCTAACTTCCAAGAGACCCAGTACTTC. This codes for CASTPLSNFQETQYF.

Ten or more counts support this clonotype. The chain employs TRBV3-1 and TRBJ2-1, with 13 bases that match TRBD2. The V gene's germline CDR1 is LGHDT and CDR2 YNNKEL (reference sequence). The CDR3 is made up of 16 amino acids. The V and J ends lost 4 bases and 7 bases, in that order; junction bases with no gene match: 7. The CDR3 DNA follows: TGTGCCAGCAGCCCTACTAGCGGGAGGGCCTCAAATGAGCAGTTCTTC. It is translated as CASSPTSGRASNEQFF.

This clonotype was counted at least ten times. The chain has TRBV30 and TRBJ2-7; weak D call: TRBD2 (7 bases). Between the trimmed V and J ends, which lost 3 bases and 4 bases, there was a span of 13 bases. Germline V gene lookup returns CDR1 GTSNPN and CDR2 SVGIG (reference sequence). CDR3 length equals 13 residues. The CDR3 region is CAWSPGGFYEQYF. The CDR3 coding sequence is TGTGCCTGGAGCCCGGGGGGCTTTTACGAGCAGTACTTC.

The chain carries TRBV20-1 and TRBJ2-7; 10 bases fit TRBD2. The CDR3 has 17 amino acids. Per germline, CDR1 DFQATT and CDR2 SNEGSKA (reference sequence). V shed 5 bases and J 7 bases; nucleotides not matched to a gene: 20. The CDR3 reads CSAQFPLAPAGGREQYF. The CDR3 DNA sequence: TGCAGTGCTCAGTTCCCTCTAGCTCCAGCGGGAGGGCGGGAGCAGTACTTC.

In DNA, the CDR3 is TGTGCCAGCAGTGACTTGGGGACCCAGTACTTC. This translates into CASSDLGTQYF. The chain has TRBV6-4 and TRBJ2-5; D gene unclear. The V gene's germline CDR1 is MRHNA and CDR2 SNTAGT. This CDR3 region has 11 residues. V was shortened by 1 base and J by 7 bases, with 4 bases between the two germline ends.

This clonotype was seen at least ten times. V gene TRBV20-1 combines with J gene TRBJ2-1, with 8 bases that match TRBD2. Trimming took 0 bases from V and 9 from J; bases not matched to a gene: 7. Germline V gives CDR1 DFQATT, CDR2 SNEGSKA (reference sequence). This CDR3 is 14 amino acids long. The CDR3 spells CSARDREGLLEQFF. The CDR3 region has the DNA TGCAGTGCTAGAGATCGGGAGGGCCTTCTTGAGCAGTTCTTC.

This clonotype has only a few counts. The chain carries TRBV20-1 and TRBJ1-2; D is unresolved. Trimming left V 3 bases short and J 6 bases short, with 8 bases between. This CDR3 has 11 amino acids. Germline V CDR1 and CDR2: DFQATT, SNEGSKA (reference sequence). CDR3 amino acids: CSARAGNGYTF. The CDR3 DNA sequence: TGCAGTGCTAGGGCGGGAAATGGCTACACCTTC.

A few counts support this clonotype. The rearrangement links TRBV29-1 to TRBJ2-2; D gene ambiguous. V lost 4 bases to trimming and J lost 3 bases, with 6 bases between them. Germline-derived CDR1 and CDR2 are SQVTM and ANQGSEA. The CDR3 has 12 amino acids. The CDR3 region has the DNA TGCAGCGTTGGGACGGACACCGGGGAGCTGTTTTTT. Amino acid sequence: CSVGTDTGELFF.

The chain recombines TRBV4-1 with TRBJ2-5, with TRBD2 as a possible D gene (5 bases). Per germline, CDR1 MGHRA and CDR2 YSYEKL. The V end was cut by 2 bases, the J end by 3 bases, with 10 bases between. The CDR3 is 14 amino acids. In DNA form, the CDR3 reads TGCGCCAGCAGCCAATGGGAGTTGAAAGAGACCCAGTACTTC. Translated: CASSQWELKETQYF.

The CDR3 loop is CAISARNTEAFF. Written as DNA, the CDR3 is TGTGCCATCAGTGCCAGGAACACTGAAGCTTTCTTT. V usage is TRBV10-3 and J usage is TRBJ1-1; D ambiguous. Germline CDR1 is ENHRY and CDR2 is SYGVKD. CDR3 length: 12 amino acids. V gave up 4 bases and J gave up 1 base, with 4 bases separating them.

This chain connects TRBV4-1 to TRBJ2-5; 7 bases match TRBD1. Germline CDR1 is MGHRA and CDR2 is YSYEKL. The V gene end was trimmed by 6 bases and the J gene end by 5 bases; junction bases not matched to a gene: 18. The CDR3 length is 17 residues. Here the CDR3 reads CASRQMGQGEGRETQYF. The CDR3 coding sequence is TGCGCCAGCAGACAAATGGGGCAGGGGGAAGGGCGGGAGACCCAGTACTTC.

The rearrangement uses TRBV6-2 or TRBV6-3 and TRBJ2-7; 7 bases align to TRBD1. The CDR3 is 15 amino acids. V lost 6 bases and J lost 2; bases outside the gene matches: 10. CDR1 and CDR2 from the germline V gene are MNHEY and SVGEGT. DNA for the CDR3: TGTGCCAGCAGGCGACAGGGCCAGGGGGCCTACGAGCAGTACTTC. This sequence encodes CASRRQGQGAYEQYF.

This chain joins TRBV6-1 and TRBJ2-7, with 8 bases lining up with TRBD1. This CDR3 spans 14 amino acids. Trimming took 3 bases from V and 2 from J; bases not matched to a gene: 3. Germline CDR1 is MNHNS and CDR2 is SASEGT. The CDR3 nucleotides read TGTGCCAGCAGTGACCGGGACAGGACCTACGAGCAGTACTTC. As protein: CASSDRDRTYEQYF.

This clonotype was counted many times. The junction and the germline gene differ at one end; a read error may be behind it. The V gene is TRBV13, the J gene TRBJ1-1; D remains unclear. Germline values: CDR1 PRHDT, CDR2 FYEKMQ (reference sequence). There are 14 residues in the CDR3. Here the CDR3 DNA reads TGCGCCAGCAGCCCCGGAGACGGGAACACTGAAGCTTTCTTT. Translated, it gives CASSPGDGNTEAFF.